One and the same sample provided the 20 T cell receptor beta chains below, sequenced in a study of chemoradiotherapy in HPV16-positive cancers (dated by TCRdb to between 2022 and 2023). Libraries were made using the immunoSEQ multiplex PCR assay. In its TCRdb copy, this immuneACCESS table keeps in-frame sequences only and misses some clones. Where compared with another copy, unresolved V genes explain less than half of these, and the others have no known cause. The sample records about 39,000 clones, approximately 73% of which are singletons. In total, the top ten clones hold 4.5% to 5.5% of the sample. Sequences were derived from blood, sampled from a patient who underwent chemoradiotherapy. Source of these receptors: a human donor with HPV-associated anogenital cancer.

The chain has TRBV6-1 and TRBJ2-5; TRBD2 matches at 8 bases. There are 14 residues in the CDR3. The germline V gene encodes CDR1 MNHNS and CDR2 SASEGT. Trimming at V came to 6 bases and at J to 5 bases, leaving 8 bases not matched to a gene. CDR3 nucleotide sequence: TGTGCCAGCAGGGCCGGGGGGGCTGGGGAGACCCAGTACTTC. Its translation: CASRAGGAGETQYF.

CDR3 sequence: CASSKGTGGFEKLFF. CDR3 bases: TGTGCCAGCAGCAAGGGGACAGGGGGCTTTGAAAAACTGTTTTTT. This sequence joins TRBV5-6 and TRBJ1-4; 12 nucleotides line up with TRBD1. CDR1 is SGHDT and CDR2 is YYEEEE in the germline V gene. The length of the CDR3 is 15 residues. V lost 4 bases to trimming and J lost 7 bases; unmatched junction nucleotides: 5.

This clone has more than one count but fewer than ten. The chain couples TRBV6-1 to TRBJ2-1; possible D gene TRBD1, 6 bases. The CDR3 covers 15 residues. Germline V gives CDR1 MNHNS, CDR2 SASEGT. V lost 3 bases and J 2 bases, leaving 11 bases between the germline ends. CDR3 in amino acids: CASSEGAMTYNEQFF. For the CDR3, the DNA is TGTGCCAGCAGTGAGGGGGCAATGACCTACAATGAGCAGTTCTTC.

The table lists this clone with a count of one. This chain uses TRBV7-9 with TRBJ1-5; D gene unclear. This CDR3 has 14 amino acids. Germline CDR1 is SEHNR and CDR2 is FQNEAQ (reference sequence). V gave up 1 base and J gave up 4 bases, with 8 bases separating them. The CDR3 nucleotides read TGTGCCAGCAGCTTAGTGGGTTCTAATCAGCCCCAGCATTTT. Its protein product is CASSLVGSNQPQHF.

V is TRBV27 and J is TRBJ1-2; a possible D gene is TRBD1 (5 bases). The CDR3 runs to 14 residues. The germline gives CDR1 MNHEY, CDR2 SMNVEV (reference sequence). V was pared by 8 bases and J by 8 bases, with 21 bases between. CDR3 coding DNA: TGTGCCAGCGGAATTGCCCCGGCAGGGAGCGGCTACACCTTC. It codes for CASGIAPAGSGYTF.

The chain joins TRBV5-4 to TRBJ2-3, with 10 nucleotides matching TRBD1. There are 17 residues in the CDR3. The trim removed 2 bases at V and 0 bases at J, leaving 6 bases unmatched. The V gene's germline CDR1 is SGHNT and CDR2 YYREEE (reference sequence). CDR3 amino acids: CASSLMDRGASTDTQYF. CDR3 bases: TGTGCCAGCAGCTTAATGGACAGGGGGGCTAGCACAGATACGCAGTATTTT.

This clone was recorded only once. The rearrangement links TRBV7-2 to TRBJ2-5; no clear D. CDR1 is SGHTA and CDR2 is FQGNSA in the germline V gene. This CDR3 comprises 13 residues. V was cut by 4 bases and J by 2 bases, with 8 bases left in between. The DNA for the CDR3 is TGTGCCAGCAGCTCCCTTGAACAAGAGACCCAGTACTTC. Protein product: CASSSLEQETQYF.

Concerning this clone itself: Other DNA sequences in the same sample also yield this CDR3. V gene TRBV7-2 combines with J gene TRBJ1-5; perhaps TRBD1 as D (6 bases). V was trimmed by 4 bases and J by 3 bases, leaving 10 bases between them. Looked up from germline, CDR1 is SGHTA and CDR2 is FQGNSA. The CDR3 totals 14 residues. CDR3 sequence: CASSSGQINQPQHF. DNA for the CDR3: TGTGCCAGCAGCTCTGGACAGATCAATCAGCCCCAGCATTTT.

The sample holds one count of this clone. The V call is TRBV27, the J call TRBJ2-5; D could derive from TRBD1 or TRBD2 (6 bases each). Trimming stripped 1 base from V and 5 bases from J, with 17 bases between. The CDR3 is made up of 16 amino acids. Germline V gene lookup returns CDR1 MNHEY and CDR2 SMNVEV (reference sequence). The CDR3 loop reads CASSLYTGTQGETQYF. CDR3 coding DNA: TGTGCCAGCAGTTTATATACAGGGACTCAGGGTGAGACCCAGTACTTC.

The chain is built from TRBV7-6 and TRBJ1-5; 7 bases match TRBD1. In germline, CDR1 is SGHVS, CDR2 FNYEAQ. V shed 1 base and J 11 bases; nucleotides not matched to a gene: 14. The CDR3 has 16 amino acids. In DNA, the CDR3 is TGTGCCAGCAGCTTAGAACCCTCAGACAGGGCTACGACCCAGCATTTT. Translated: CASSLEPSDRATTQHF.

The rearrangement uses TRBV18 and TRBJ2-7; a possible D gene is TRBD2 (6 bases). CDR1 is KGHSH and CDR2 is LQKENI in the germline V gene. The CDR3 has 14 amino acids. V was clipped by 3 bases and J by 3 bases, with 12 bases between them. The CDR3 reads CASSPRDSNYEQYF. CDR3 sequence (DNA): TGTGCCAGCTCACCCCGGGACTCAAACTACGAGCAGTACTTC. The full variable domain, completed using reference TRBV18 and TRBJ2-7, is NAGVMQNPRHLVRRRGQEARLRCSPMKGHSHVYWYRQLPEEGLKFMVYLQKENIIDESGMPKERFSAEFPKEGPSILRIQQVVRGDSAAYFCASSPRDSNYEQYFGPGTRLTVT.

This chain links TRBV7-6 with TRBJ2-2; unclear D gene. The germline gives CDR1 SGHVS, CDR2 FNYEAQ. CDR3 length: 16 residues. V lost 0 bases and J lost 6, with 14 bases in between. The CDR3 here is CASSLASSNEAGELFF. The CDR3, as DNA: TGTGCCAGCAGCTTAGCGTCCAGCAATGAGGCCGGGGAGCTGTTTTTT. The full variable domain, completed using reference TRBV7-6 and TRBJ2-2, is GAGVSQSPRYKVTKRGQDVALRCDPISGHVSLYWYRQALGQGPEFLTYFNYEAQQDKSGLPNDRFSAERPEGSISTLTIQRTEQRDSAMYRCASSLASSNEAGELFFGEGSRLTVL.

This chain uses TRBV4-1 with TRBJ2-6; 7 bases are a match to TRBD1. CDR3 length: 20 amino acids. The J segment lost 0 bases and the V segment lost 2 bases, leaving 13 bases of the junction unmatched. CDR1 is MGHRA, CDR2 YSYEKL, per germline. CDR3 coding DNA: TGCGCCAGCAGCCAACCACTCAGGGGACAGCCCCTCTCTGGGGCCAACGTCCTGACTTTC. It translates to CASSQPLRGQPLSGANVLTF.

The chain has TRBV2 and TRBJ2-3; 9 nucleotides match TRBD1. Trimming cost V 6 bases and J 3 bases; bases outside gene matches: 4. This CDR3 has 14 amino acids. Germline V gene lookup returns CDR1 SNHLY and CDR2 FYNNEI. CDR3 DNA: TGTGCCAGCAGAACAGGGGGCGGGACAGATACGCAGTATTTT. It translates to CASRTGGGTDTQYF.

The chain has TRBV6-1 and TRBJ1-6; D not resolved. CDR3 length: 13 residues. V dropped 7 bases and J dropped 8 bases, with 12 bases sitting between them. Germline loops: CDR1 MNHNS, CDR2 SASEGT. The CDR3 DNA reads TGTGCCAGCAAAGGCTCGGGCGATTCACCCCTCCACTTT. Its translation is CASKGSGDSPLHF.

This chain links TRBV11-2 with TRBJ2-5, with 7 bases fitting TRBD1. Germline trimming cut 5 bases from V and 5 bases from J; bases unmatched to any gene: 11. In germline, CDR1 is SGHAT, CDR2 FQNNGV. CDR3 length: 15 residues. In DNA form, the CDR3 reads TGTGCCAGCAGCGAACCTCAAACAGGGGAGGAGACCCAGTACTTC. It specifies CASSEPQTGEETQYF.

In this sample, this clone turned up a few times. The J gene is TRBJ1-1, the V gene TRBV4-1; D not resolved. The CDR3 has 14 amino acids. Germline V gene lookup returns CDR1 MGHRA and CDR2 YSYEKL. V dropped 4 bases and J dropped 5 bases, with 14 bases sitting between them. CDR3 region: CASSLTSYQTEAFF. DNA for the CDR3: TGCGCCAGCAGCCTAACCAGTTATCAGACTGAAGCTTTCTTT.

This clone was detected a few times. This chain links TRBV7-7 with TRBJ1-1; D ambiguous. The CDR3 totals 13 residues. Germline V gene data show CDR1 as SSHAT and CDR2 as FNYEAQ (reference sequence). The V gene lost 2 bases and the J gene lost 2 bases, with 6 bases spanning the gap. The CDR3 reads CASSLQDNTEAFF. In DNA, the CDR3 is TGTGCCAGCAGCTTACAAGACAACACTGAAGCTTTCTTT.

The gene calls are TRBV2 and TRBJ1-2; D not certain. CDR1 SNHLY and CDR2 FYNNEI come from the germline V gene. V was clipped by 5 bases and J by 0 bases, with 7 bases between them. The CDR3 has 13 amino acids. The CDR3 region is CASSPGANYGYTF. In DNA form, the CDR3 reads TGTGCCAGCAGTCCCGGAGCTAACTATGGCTACACCTTC. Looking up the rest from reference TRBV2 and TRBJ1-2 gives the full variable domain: EPEVTQTPSHQVTQMGQEVILRCVPISNHLYFYWYRQILGQKVEFLVSFYNNEISEKSEIFDDQFSVERPDGSNFTLKIRSTKLEDSAMYFCASSPGANYGYTFGSGTRLTVV.

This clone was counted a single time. The CDR3 here is CAWSPPGRHYEQYF. CDR3 sequence (DNA): TGTGCCTGGAGCCCTCCCGGGAGGCACTACGAGCAGTACTTC. J is TRBJ2-7 and V is TRBV30; 7 bases fit TRBD2. With 3 bases clipped from V and 3 bases from J, the junction kept 8 bases outside the gene matches. This CDR3 has 14 amino acids. The germline CDR1 and CDR2 sequences are GTSNPN and SVGIG (reference sequence). The complete variable domain, with remaining parts taken from reference TRBV30 and TRBJ2-7, reads SQTIHQWPATLVQPVGSPLSLECTVEGTSNPNLYWYRQAAGRGLQLLFYSVGIGQISSEVPQNLSASRPQDRQFILSSKKLLLSDSGFYLCAWSPPGRHYEQYFGPGTRLTVT.